This T cell receptor (beta chain) was retrieved from a study of cytomegalovirus exposure and HLA in healthy donors. Comment on this clone: No antigen is known for it.

PCR amplification relied on 60 Vbeta primers (plus 13 Jbeta primers). The method was immunoSEQ multiplex PCR; TCRdb's version includes in-frame clones alone and lacks a portion of them. The repertoire includes about 90,000 clones, about 67% of them detected once, and about a sixth sits in the top ten. This CDR3 spans 13 amino acids. The V end lost 7 bases, the J end lost 8 bases, and 15 bases lay between the germline ends. Per germline, CDR1 MNHEY and CDR2 SMNVEV (reference sequence). The study, taken as a whole, reports: In a later analysis, V- and J-gene trimming of beta chains associated with a DCLRE1C missense variant, replicated independently.

Sequences were obtained from PBMCs. This receptor was taken from a woman aged 18 to 35 in good health and CMV-seropositive. V and J are TRBV27 and TRBJ2-1, with D possibly being TRBD2 (6 bases). The CDR3 sequence is CASKILATDEQFF. The CDR3 DNA sequence: TGTGCCAGCAAAATTCTAGCGACGGATGAGCAGTTCTTC.